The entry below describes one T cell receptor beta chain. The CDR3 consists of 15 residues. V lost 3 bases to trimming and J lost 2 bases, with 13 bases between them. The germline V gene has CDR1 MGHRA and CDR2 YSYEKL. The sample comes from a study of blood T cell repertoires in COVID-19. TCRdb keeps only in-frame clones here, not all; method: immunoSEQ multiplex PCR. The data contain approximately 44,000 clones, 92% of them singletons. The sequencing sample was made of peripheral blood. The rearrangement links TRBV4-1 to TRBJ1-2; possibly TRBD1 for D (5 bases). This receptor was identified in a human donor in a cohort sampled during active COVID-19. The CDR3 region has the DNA TGCGCCAGCAGCCATCCGCCCCAGGGAAACTATGGCTACACCTTC. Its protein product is CASSHPPQGNYGYTF.